These T cell receptor beta chains were read from a single sample in a study of blood T cell repertoires in COVID-19. Sequenced by immunoSEQ multiplex PCR; TCRdb stores in-frame clones only, minus some. This sample has some 140,000 clones, with about four fifths found just once. The source material was PBMCs or T cells enriched from blood (not recorded which). These receptors were taken from a man under 40 who had recovered from COVID-19. The CDR3 runs from the conserved cysteine through the conserved F or W. Some rows have no size entry. The others give once, few or many, or a class for an expanded clone.

cdr3_aa,j_call,v_call,clone_size
CASSLGLAGTYTDTQYF,TRBJ2-3,TRBV11-3,-
CASSPWGGESALLYNEQFF,TRBJ2-1,TRBV13,few
CAISGGQTLTNTEAFF,TRBJ1-1,TRBV10-3,-
CASRLDSGTGQYGYTF,TRBJ1-2,TRBV2,once
CSVVQGAGYGYTF,TRBJ1-2,TRBV29-1,many
CASSWRGHPQETQYF,TRBJ2-5,TRBV5-4,once
CASSLATGGNTEAFF,TRBJ1-1,TRBV7-9,-
CASSDPGQASTDTQYF,TRBJ2-3,TRBV2,-
CASSQGDRTTEAFF,TRBJ1-1,TRBV4-1,once
CASSLLGASNEKLFF,TRBJ1-4,TRBV4-1,-
CASSLREITTDTQYF,TRBJ2-3,TRBV4-2,-
CATSREAGSNIQYF,TRBJ2-4,TRBV15,once
CASSRQDRVNEQYF,TRBJ2-7,TRBV6-5,once
CASSGSGKTYEQYF,TRBJ2-7,TRBV2,-
CASSVAGASGNTIYF,TRBJ1-3,TRBV2,once
CASSWGSGRAYNEQFF,TRBJ2-1,TRBV5-4,-
CASSIDRGLGYTF,TRBJ1-2,TRBV5-5,-
CASSLQVSAGETQYF,TRBJ2-5,TRBV5-1,-
CASRRELSADTQYF,TRBJ2-3,TRBV5-1,once
CASSLGGTSRVLETQYF,TRBJ2-5,TRBV7-6,-
CSVRGNSEETQYF,TRBJ2-5,TRBV29-1,few
CAWSATTQGQPQHF,TRBJ1-5,TRBV30,many
CAVIGAFNIQYF,TRBJ2-4,TRBV19,once
CASTEGAGLVGNEQFF,TRBJ2-1,TRBV7-9,-
CASSLFSSGTGGEKLFF,TRBJ1-4,TRBV13,-
CASSWGLAGDTQYF,TRBJ2-3,TRBV27,-